The 27 T cell receptor beta chains listed next were all sequenced from one sample in a study of graft-versus-host responses after intestinal transplantation. Data came from immunoSEQ multiplex PCR; TCRdb stores just in-frame clones and leaves some out. The sample records about 98,000 clones, about 84% being singletons. The input for sequencing was PBMCs, taken 255 days after intestinal transplant. The origin of the receptors is a human patient who received an intestinal transplant, so some T cells may come from the graft donor.

The chain combines TRBV5-8 with TRBJ2-1; a possible D gene is TRBD2 (7 bases). Looked up from germline, CDR1 is SGHTS and CDR2 is YDEGEE. V was cut by 4 bases and J by 11 bases, with 31 bases left in between. The CDR3 totals 18 residues. The CDR3 DNA reads TGTGCCAGCAGCCCAACAGGTGGGGGGGCGACCCCCCGTATTAAGCAGTTCTTC. Its protein product is CASSPTGGGATPRIKQFF.

The chain couples TRBV10-3 to TRBJ2-1; the D call may be TRBD1 or TRBD2 (6 bases each). Germline V lookup: CDR1 ENHRY, CDR2 SYGVKD. The V gene lost 5 bases and the J gene lost 6 bases, with 17 bases spanning the gap. The CDR3 extends over 15 amino acids. CDR3 sequence (DNA): TGTGCCATCAGTCCTTTGGGGGGACACGCCAATGAGCAGTTCTTC. Encoded protein: CAISPLGGHANEQFF.

In this sample, this clone turned up a few times. This rearrangement joins TRBV5-4 to TRBJ1-3, with D uncertain. Trimming removed 2 bases from V and 7 bases from J, with 7 bases in between. CDR1 and CDR2 from the germline V gene are SGHNT and YYREEE (reference sequence). This CDR3 region has 12 residues. CDR3 amino acids: CASSFGGNTIYF. CDR3 DNA sequence: TGTGCCAGCAGCTTTGGCGGGAACACCATATATTTT. Drawing the rest from reference TRBV5-4 and TRBJ1-3, the complete variable domain is ETGVTQSPTHLIKTRGQQVTLRCSSQSGHNTVSWYQQALGQGPQFIFQYYREEENGRGNFPPRFSGLQFPNYSSELNVNALELDDSALYLCASSFGGNTIYFGEGSWLTVV.

The V gene is TRBV2, the J gene TRBJ2-5; D tentatively reads TRBD1 or TRBD2 (5 bases each). The J call may be incorrect, as the DNA end agrees better with TRBJ2-7. The CDR3 has 13 residues. Germline V lookup: CDR1 SNHLY, CDR2 FYNNEI. In DNA, the CDR3 is TGTGCCAGCACCTGGGACCCGGCCTACGAGCAGTACTTC. Translation gives CASTWDPAYEQYF.

This CDR3 is CASTSGRIYNEQFF. The DNA of the CDR3 is TGTGCCAGCACCAGCGGGAGAATCTACAATGAGCAGTTCTTC. The rearrangement uses TRBV2 and TRBJ2-1; TRBD2 matches at 8 bases. Per the germline V gene, CDR1 is SNHLY and CDR2 is FYNNEI. The CDR3 is made up of 14 amino acids. Unmatched junction bases numbered 5, after V lost 7 bases and J lost 3 bases. The full variable domain, completed using reference TRBV2 and TRBJ2-1, is EPEVTQTPSHQVTQMGQEVILRCVPISNHLYFYWYRQILGQKVEFLVSFYNNEISEKSEIFDDQFSVERPDGSNFTLKIRSTKLEDSAMYFCASTSGRIYNEQFFGPGTRLTVL.

This chain connects TRBV27 to TRBJ1-1; TRBD1 aligns across 8 bases. Germline V gene lookup returns CDR1 MNHEY and CDR2 SMNVEV (reference sequence). The CDR3 is 13 amino acids. J gave up 0 bases and V 7 bases, and 1 base lay outside the gene matches. The CDR3 reads CASMGQVNTEAFF. The CDR3 region has the DNA TGTGCCAGCATGGGACAGGTGAACACTGAAGCTTTCTTT.

The V and J genes are TRBV25-1 and TRBJ1-2; 11 bases align to TRBD1. The CDR3 extends over 15 amino acids. The germline V gene has CDR1 MGHDK and CDR2 SYGVNS. J lost 8 bases, V lost 1 base, and 6 bases had no gene match. The CDR3 region is CASSESPGTGGGYTF. CDR3 coding DNA: TGTGCCAGCAGTGAATCACCGGGGACAGGGGGAGGCTACACCTTC.

The chain employs TRBV5-6 and TRBJ2-1; 9 bases agree with TRBD1. Germline V gives CDR1 SGHDT, CDR2 YYEEEE. This CDR3 has 13 residues. V dropped 4 bases and J dropped 13; count of bases not matched to a gene: 9. The CDR3, as DNA: TGTGCCAGCAGCCGGGACAGGGACGTCCGACAGTTCTTC. Its protein product is CASSRDRDVRQFF.

The chain uses TRBV7-3 and TRBJ1-2; 8 nucleotides align to TRBD1. J lost 8 bases, V lost 5 bases, and 7 bases had no gene match. Germline V gives CDR1 SGHTA, CDR2 FQGTGA. This CDR3 has 13 amino acids. The CDR3 DNA sequence: TGTGCCAGCAGCCAAGGACAGGGTGGAGGCTACACCTTC. It encodes CASSQGQGGGYTF. The variable domain in full, with the rest retrieved from reference TRBV7-3 and TRBJ1-2, is GAGVSQTPSNKVTEKGKYVELRCDPISGHTALYWYRQSLGQGPEFLIYFQGTGAADDSGLPNDRFFAVRPEGSVSTLKIQRTERGDSAVYLCASSQGQGGGYTFGSGTRLTVV.

J is TRBJ1-3 and V is TRBV28; D gene ambiguous. Germline assignment: CDR1 MDHEN and CDR2 SYDVKM. The CDR3 runs to 16 residues. Trimming left V 11 bases short and J 0 bases short, with 20 bases between. CDR3 nucleotide sequence: TGTGCCCGGGCCTATAGAATGGGAGCCTCTGGAAACACCATATATTTT. Encoded protein: CARAYRMGASGNTIYF.

The chain joins TRBV5-1 to TRBJ2-5; 7 nucleotides match TRBD1. Unmatched junction bases numbered 4, after V lost 3 bases and J lost 2 bases. The germline gives CDR1 SGHRS, CDR2 YFSETQ. This CDR3 has 14 amino acids. The chain's CDR3 is CASSYRDRQETQYF. The CDR3 region has the DNA TGCGCCAGCAGCTACCGGGACAGACAAGAGACCCAGTACTTC.

V gene TRBV28 combines with J gene TRBJ2-2; no clear D. Germline loops: CDR1 MDHEN, CDR2 SYDVKM. V was pared by 1 base and J by 7 bases, with 10 bases between. This CDR3 region has 14 residues. CDR3 sequence: CASSLSTVGGELFF. CDR3 DNA: TGTGCCAGCAGTTTATCAACAGTAGGCGGGGAGCTGTTTTTT.

V gene TRBV10-3 combines with J gene TRBJ2-1; D may be TRBD1 or TRBD2 (5 bases each). The V and J ends lost 0 bases and 0 bases respectively, with 6 bases between them. Germline-derived CDR1 and CDR2 are ENHRY and SYGVKD. This CDR3 has 15 amino acids. The CDR3 DNA is TGTGCCATCAGTGAGTCTGGGGGCTCCTACAATGAGCAGTTCTTC. Its translation: CAISESGGSYNEQFF.

The chain uses TRBV4-2 and TRBJ2-1; D is unresolved. V shed 4 bases and J shed 4 bases, with 20 bases lying between them. CDR1 is LGHNA and CDR2 is YNFKEQ in the germline V gene. The CDR3 consists of 17 residues. CDR3 in amino acids: CASSLSSDSPFYNEQFF. For the CDR3, the DNA is TGTGCCAGCAGCCTTTCTTCTGACTCTCCCTTTTACAATGAGCAGTTCTTC.

This sequence joins TRBV27 and TRBJ2-7; 7 bases match TRBD1. The CDR3 loop spans 16 amino acids. V gave up 3 bases and J gave up 2 bases; unmatched junction bases: 10. Germline CDR1 is MNHEY and CDR2 is SMNVEV (reference sequence). CDR3 protein: CASSFTGDRAAYEQYF. CDR3 sequence (DNA): TGTGCCAGCAGTTTCACTGGCGACAGGGCGGCCTACGAGCAGTACTTC.

This chain joins TRBV6-4 and TRBJ2-7; 8 bases agree with TRBD1. Germline CDR1 reads MRHNA; CDR2 reads SNTAGT. The CDR3 totals 16 residues. V was clipped by 2 bases and J by 3 bases; unmatched bases: 9. CDR3 DNA sequence: TGTGCCAGCAGTGACCCGGGGACAGGAGAAAACTACGAGCAGTACTTC. Protein: CASSDPGTGENYEQYF.

The rearrangement uses TRBV11-2 and TRBJ2-7; a weak D match, TRBD1 (5 bases). Germline CDR1 SGHAT, CDR2 FQNNGV. Trimming stripped 3 bases from V and 7 bases from J, with 7 bases between. The CDR3 has 11 residues. CDR3 protein: CASSFAGEQYV. CDR3 bases: TGTGCCAGCAGCTTCGCAGGGGAGCAGTACGTC.

The rearrangement joins TRBV19 to TRBJ2-7, with D perhaps TRBD1 (5 bases). V gave up 4 bases and J gave up 5 bases, with 6 bases separating them. The germline gives CDR1 LNHDA, CDR2 SQIVND (reference sequence). This CDR3 region has 11 residues. This chain's CDR3 is CASSTGNEQYF. In DNA form, the CDR3 reads TGTGCCAGTAGTACAGGGAACGAGCAGTACTTC.

This chain joins TRBV5-4 and TRBJ2-3, with TRBD2 as a possible D gene (6 bases). The germline V gene encodes CDR1 SGHNT and CDR2 YYREEE (reference sequence). The CDR3 loop spans 15 amino acids. The V end lost 4 bases, the J end lost 3 bases, and 15 bases lay between the germline ends. The CDR3, as DNA: TGTGCCAGCAGCGGGGGAGTGACTAGAACAGATACGCAGTATTTT. The encoded protein is CASSGGVTRTDTQYF.

The chain recombines TRBV14 with TRBJ1-2; no definite D call. Germline values: CDR1 SGHDN, CDR2 FVKESK. The CDR3 sequence is 12 residues long. The V end was cut by 3 bases, the J end by 2 bases, with 4 bases between. This CDR3 is CASSHRNYGYTF. CDR3 coding DNA: TGTGCCAGCAGCCATCGGAACTATGGCTACACCTTC. The full variable domain, with the rest looked up from reference TRBV14 and TRBJ1-2, is EAGVTQFPSHSVIEKGQTVTLRCDPISGHDNLYWYRRVMGKEIKFLLHFVKESKQDESGMPNNRFLAERTGGTYSTLKVQPAELEDSGVYFCASSHRNYGYTFGSGTRLTVV.

The V and J genes are TRBV2 and TRBJ2-1, with TRBD1 matching over 12 bases. Trimming cost V 5 bases and J 7 bases; bases outside gene matches: 6. Per the germline V gene, CDR1 is SNHLY and CDR2 is FYNNEI. The CDR3 runs to 15 residues. The CDR3 DNA follows: TGTGCCAGCAGTCCCCGGGACAGGGGGCTAAATGAGCAGTTCTTC. This sequence encodes CASSPRDRGLNEQFF. The whole variable domain, remainder taken from reference TRBV2 and TRBJ2-1, is EPEVTQTPSHQVTQMGQEVILRCVPISNHLYFYWYRQILGQKVEFLVSFYNNEISEKSEIFDDQFSVERPDGSNFTLKIRSTKLEDSAMYFCASSPRDRGLNEQFFGPGTRLTVL.

The V call is TRBV6-1, the J call TRBJ2-7; 8 positions match TRBD1. Germline trimming cut 6 bases from V and 3 bases from J; bases unmatched to any gene: 7. The CDR3 consists of 14 residues. Germline values: CDR1 MNHNS, CDR2 SASEGT. The CDR3: CASSLTGVDYEQYF. The CDR3 DNA sequence: TGTGCCAGCAGCTTGACAGGGGTGGACTACGAGCAGTACTTC.

The rearrangement links TRBV2 to TRBJ2-7; D perhaps matches TRBD1 (6 bases). The germline V gene has CDR1 SNHLY and CDR2 FYNNEI. The CDR3 is 13 amino acids. The V gene lost 6 bases and the J gene lost 6 bases, with 15 bases spanning the gap. The CDR3 reads CASSATRQAEQYF. DNA of the CDR3: TGTGCCAGCAGCGCCACCAGACAGGCCGAGCAGTACTTC.

This chain links TRBV27 with TRBJ2-7; 9 positions match TRBD1. Germline CDR1 MNHEY, CDR2 SMNVEV (reference sequence). The CDR3 sequence is 15 residues long. After removal of 3 bases from V and 4 bases from J, the junction contained 7 bases not matched to a gene. The DNA for the CDR3 is TGTGCCAGCAGTTTGGGGGACAGGGCTAAGTACGAGCAGTACTTC. Protein sequence: CASSLGDRAKYEQYF.

The genes are TRBV7-9 and TRBJ1-1; 8 bases map to TRBD1. CDR1 and CDR2 from the germline V gene are SEHNR and FQNEAQ (reference sequence). The CDR3 has 14 residues. The V and J ends lost 6 bases and 6 bases, in that order; junction bases with no gene match: 9. The CDR3 coding sequence is TGTGCCAGCAGTCCTATGGGACAGGCCCCTGAAGCTTTCTTT. Protein: CASSPMGQAPEAFF. Drawing the rest from reference TRBV7-9 and TRBJ1-1, the complete variable domain is DTGVSQNPRHKITKRGQNVTFRCDPISEHNRLYWYRQTLGQGPEFLTYFQNEAQLEKSRLLSDRFSAERPKGSFSTLEIQRTEQGDSAMYLCASSPMGQAPEAFFGQGTRLTVV.

This clone was counted a single time. The V call is TRBV6-5, the J call TRBJ1-1; D gene ambiguous. Trimming stripped 0 bases from V and 3 bases from J, with 8 bases between. Germline V CDR1 and CDR2: MNHEY, SVGAGI. This CDR3 has 14 residues. The CDR3 region has the DNA TGTGCCAGCAGTTACTCAACGACACACACTGAAGCTTTCTTT. Its protein product is CASSYSTTHTEAFF.

The chain couples TRBV6-5 to TRBJ2-4, with D perhaps TRBD1 or TRBD2 (5 bases each). This CDR3 has 15 amino acids. Trimming pared 0 bases from V and 5 bases from J, leaving 11 bases between. Germline CDR1 MNHEY, CDR2 SVGAGI. CDR3 amino acids: CASSYSNMGENIQYF. DNA of the CDR3: TGTGCCAGCAGTTACTCGAACATGGGGGAAAACATTCAGTACTTC.